Listed here are 3 T cell receptor beta chains from one sample, sequenced in a study of blood T cell repertoires in COVID-19 (dated by TCRdb to 2018 to 2021). Library preparation employed the immunoSEQ multiplex PCR assay. TCRdb took over this immuneACCESS table, retaining in-frame rearrangements with V and J assigned. Such tables are incomplete; in checked studies, under half of the missing clones stem from an unresolved V gene, and the remainder is unexplained. The sample table records some 200,000 clones; 65% to 90% of these occur just once. The ten largest clones represent around 5.5% of the sample. The source material was PBMCs or T cells enriched from blood (not recorded which). These receptors were taken from a woman aged 55-69 years with acute COVID-19.

The genes are TRBV3-1 (or the pseudogene TRBV3-2) and TRBJ2-2, with 8 bases that match TRBD2. The CDR3 is made up of 16 amino acids. Germline CDR1 reads LGHDT; CDR2 reads YNNKEL (reference sequence). V lost 4 bases, J lost 1 base, and 5 bases stayed unmatched. The CDR3: CASSPTTSGNTGELFF. CDR3 DNA: TGTGCCAGCAGCCCGACTACTAGCGGGAACACCGGGGAGCTGTTTTTT.

In its sample, this clone was seen a few times. The chain is built from TRBV4-1 and TRBJ1-4; D is perhaps TRBD1 (5 bases). The CDR3 consists of 17 residues. Trimming stripped 2 bases from V and 5 bases from J, with 18 bases between. Germline loops: CDR1 MGHRA, CDR2 YSYEKL. The CDR3 DNA sequence: TGCGCCAGCAGCCAAATCAGGGCCCAGGCCCTAAATGAAAAACTGTTTTTT. The encoded protein is CASSQIRAQALNEKLFF.

This clone was observed a few times. The rearrangement uses TRBV6-2 or TRBV6-3 and TRBJ2-7, with 7 bases matching TRBD1. The germline V gene encodes CDR1 MNHEY and CDR2 SVGEGT. The V gene end was trimmed by 6 bases and the J gene end by 1 base; junction bases not matched to a gene: 3. CDR3 length: 13 amino acids. The CDR3 DNA reads as TGTGCCAGCAGCCTACAGGGGTCCTACGAGCAGTACGTC. Its translation: CASSLQGSYEQYV.